Below, 25 T cell receptor beta chains from the same sample are listed, as sequenced in a study of cytomegalovirus exposure and HLA in healthy donors. PCR used 60 Vbeta primers and 13 Jbeta primers. The protocol was immunoSEQ multiplex PCR, while the TCRdb copy is restricted to in-frame clones and leaves out a portion. The sample lists about 86,000 clones; 78% were seen once. Sequencing used PBMCs. These receptors all come from a male donor in good health and CMV-seropositive.

In this sample, this clone turned up a few times. The chain couples TRBV5-5 to TRBJ2-2; 8 positions match TRBD1. The CDR3 totals 13 residues. Trimming removed 0 bases from V and 9 bases from J; junction bases left unmatched: 1. Germline values: CDR1 SGHKS, CDR2 YYEKEE (reference sequence). The CDR3 loop is CASSLGQGWELFF. In DNA, the CDR3 is TGTGCCAGCAGCTTGGGACAGGGGTGGGAGCTGTTTTTT.

This sequence joins TRBV7-9 and TRBJ2-1, with 8 positions matching TRBD2. Germline loops: CDR1 SEHNR, CDR2 FQNEAQ (reference sequence). V gave up 5 bases and J gave up 4 bases; unmatched junction bases: 7. The CDR3 sequence is 15 residues long. The CDR3 nucleotides are TGTGCCAGCAGCACAGGGAGCGGGAGATACAATGAGCAGTTCTTC. This codes for CASSTGSGRYNEQFF.

This sequence joins TRBV5-4 and TRBJ2-3; D might be TRBD2 (5 bases). CDR3 length: 14 residues. CDR1 and CDR2 from the germline V gene are SGHNT and YYREEE (reference sequence). Trimming took 0 bases from V and 6 from J, leaving 11 bases between them. The DNA for the CDR3 is TGTGCCAGCAGCTTGGCTAGCTACGGCGATACGCAGTATTTT. It is translated as CASSLASYGDTQYF.

The chain carries TRBV10-3 and TRBJ2-7; TRBD2 aligns across 8 bases. Germline assignment: CDR1 ENHRY and CDR2 SYGVKD. V trimming: 4 bases; J trimming: 3 bases; junction bases outside the gene matches: 5. This CDR3 contains 14 residues. CDR3 nucleotides: TGTGCCATCAGTGCCTCCGGGACTAGCTACGAGCAGTACTTC. This encodes CAISASGTSYEQYF.

This rearrangement joins TRBV29-1 to TRBJ1-2; no definite D call. This CDR3 spans 15 amino acids. Trimming pared 6 bases from V and 8 bases from J, leaving 25 bases between. Germline CDR1 is SQVTM and CDR2 is ANQGSEA. This CDR3 reads CSVARPTGGSRGYTF. The CDR3 DNA reads as TGCAGCGTCGCGCGCCCGACTGGAGGGTCTCGGGGCTACACCTTC.

V and J are TRBV6-6 and TRBJ2-3, with D tentatively TRBD2 (5 bases). The CDR3 runs 14 residues. Per germline, CDR1 MNHNY and CDR2 SVGAGI (reference sequence). Trimming took 0 bases from V and 4 from J, leaving 8 bases between them. CDR3: CASSYSEEADTQYF. CDR3 DNA sequence: TGTGCCAGCAGTTACTCCGAGGAGGCAGATACGCAGTATTTT.

This clone was seen a few times. The V call is TRBV5-4, the J call TRBJ1-1; D might be TRBD1 (5 bases). Germline-derived CDR1 and CDR2 are SGHNT and YYREEE (reference sequence). V lost 6 bases, J lost 7 bases, and 19 bases lay in between. CDR3 size: 14 residues. Here the CDR3 reads CASIAPVVGGEAFF. The CDR3 DNA reads as TGTGCCAGCATCGCCCCGGTGGTGGGGGGTGAAGCTTTCTTT.

This clone appeared once. The V call is TRBV28, the J call TRBJ1-5, with D hard to call. Germline V gives CDR1 MDHEN, CDR2 SYDVKM. V shed 2 bases and J shed 5 bases, with 10 bases lying between them. The CDR3 extends over 14 amino acids. This CDR3 reads CASSLLVRDQPQHF. DNA of the CDR3: TGTGCCAGCAGTTTACTCGTGCGAGATCAGCCCCAGCATTTT.

This clone was recorded only once. The rearrangement uses TRBV9 and TRBJ1-2; 7 positions agree with TRBD1. The ends lost 4 bases at V and 3 bases at J; junction bases unmatched: 9. CDR3 length equals 15 residues. The germline CDR1 and CDR2 sequences are SGDLS and YYNGEE. The CDR3 DNA reads TGTGCCAGCAGCCCTGGTAACAGGGGATACTATGGCTACACCTTC. It translates to CASSPGNRGYYGYTF.

The rearrangement links TRBV7-9 to TRBJ2-2, with 7 bases identical to TRBD1. The CDR3 has 13 amino acids. CDR1 is SEHNR and CDR2 is FQNEAQ in the germline V gene (reference sequence). Unmatched junction bases numbered 1, after V lost 2 bases and J lost 7 bases. The CDR3 DNA sequence: TGTGCCAGCAGCTTACCAGGGGGCGGGGAGCTGTTTTTT. This gives the protein CASSLPGGGELFF.

The J gene is TRBJ2-7, the V gene TRBV10-3, with 7 bases lining up with TRBD2. The CDR3 spans 15 residues. V shed 0 bases and J 1 base; nucleotides not matched to a gene: 3. Germline V gene data show CDR1 as ENHRY and CDR2 as SYGVKD. The CDR3 region has the DNA TGTGCCATCAGTGAGTCGAAAGCGGGGTCCTACGAGCAGTACTTC. Translating it yields CAISESKAGSYEQYF.

The rearrangement joins TRBV6-1 to TRBJ2-3; weak D call: TRBD2 (5 bases). The CDR3 has 12 amino acids. V lost 1 base and J lost 7, with 6 bases in between. Germline-derived CDR1 and CDR2 are MNHNS and SASEGT. CDR3 sequence reads: CASSEGRNTQYF. The CDR3 DNA sequence: TGTGCCAGCAGTGAAGGGAGGAATACGCAGTATTTT.

This chain joins TRBV25-1 and TRBJ1-3; D is ambiguous. With 4 bases removed from V and 0 bases from J, the gap between germline ends came to 7 bases. CDR1 is MGHDK and CDR2 is SYGVNS in the germline V gene. The CDR3 loop spans 14 amino acids. CDR3 residues: CASSGLGSGNTIYF. Written as DNA, the CDR3 is TGTGCCAGCAGTGGCCTAGGCTCTGGAAACACCATATATTTT.

The chain is built from TRBV9 and TRBJ1-1, with TRBD1 matching 8 bases. This CDR3 comprises 17 residues. Germline-derived CDR1 and CDR2 are SGDLS and YYNGEE. With V trimmed by 3 bases and J by 0 bases, 10 bases remained unmatched. The CDR3 spells CASSGTGTGNLNTEAFF. The CDR3 nucleotides are TGTGCCAGCAGCGGGACCGGGACAGGAAATTTGAACACTGAAGCTTTCTTT.

The CDR3 DNA reads as TGTGCCAGCAGCTTCTCTAGCGGGAGGCGCTACAATGAGCAGTTCTTC. It is translated as CASSFSSGRRYNEQFF. The J gene is TRBJ2-1, the V gene TRBV7-9; TRBD2 agrees at 11 bases. This CDR3 contains 16 residues. The germline V gene encodes CDR1 SEHNR and CDR2 FQNEAQ (reference sequence). After removal of 3 bases from V and 3 bases from J, the junction contained 4 bases not matched to a gene.

V gene TRBV7-9 combines with J gene TRBJ2-3, with D possibly being TRBD2 (5 bases). Deletions cut 1 base from V and 2 bases from J, with 13 bases between. CDR3 length equals 16 residues. The germline CDR1 and CDR2 sequences are SEHNR and FQNEAQ (reference sequence). The CDR3 protein is CASSLGRSGPTDTQYF. CDR3 coding DNA: TGTGCCAGCAGCTTAGGAAGGAGCGGCCCCACAGATACGCAGTATTTT.

The sample holds many counts of this clone. The chain employs TRBV6-4 and TRBJ2-1; 8 positions match TRBD1. Germline CDR1 reads MRHNA; CDR2 reads SNTAGT. This CDR3 region has 15 residues. With V trimmed by 6 bases and J by 3 bases, 7 bases remained unmatched. DNA for the CDR3: TGTGCCAGCAGCCAGGGGGCTAGCGACTACAATGAGCAGTTCTTC. This translates into CASSQGASDYNEQFF.

CDR3: CASRSTETGELFF. CDR3 nucleotides: TGTGCCAGCAGGTCGACAGAGACCGGGGAGCTGTTTTTT. The V and J genes are TRBV6-1 and TRBJ2-2; D is perhaps TRBD1 (5 bases). CDR3 length: 13 amino acids. CDR1 MNHNS and CDR2 SASEGT come from the germline V gene. Trimming removed 6 bases at V and 5 bases at J, with 10 bases between.

The V and J genes are TRBV7-3 and TRBJ2-3; 12 bases align to TRBD2. Unmatched junction bases numbered 6, after V lost 2 bases and J lost 6 bases. Germline CDR1 is SGHTA and CDR2 is FQGTGA. This CDR3 is 16 amino acids long. CDR3 loop: CASSLLAGGPVDTQYF. CDR3 DNA sequence: TGTGCCAGCAGCTTACTAGCGGGAGGGCCGGTGGATACGCAGTATTTT. The complete variable domain, with remaining parts taken from reference TRBV7-3 and TRBJ2-3, reads GAGVSQTPSNKVTEKGKYVELRCDPISGHTALYWYRQSLGQGPEFLIYFQGTGAADDSGLPNDRFFAVRPEGSVSTLKIQRTERGDSAVYLCASSLLAGGPVDTQYFGPGTRLTVL.

V and J are TRBV6-1 and TRBJ1-2; a weak D match, TRBD1 (6 bases). V lost 7 bases, J lost 10 bases, and 19 bases lay in between. Germline V gene data show CDR1 as MNHNS and CDR2 as SASEGT. The CDR3 sequence is 13 residues long. The CDR3 nucleotides are TGTGCCAGCACTGGCAGGGGAGTTGATCACTACACCTTC. The encoded protein is CASTGRGVDHYTF.

In its sample, this clone ranks as large. This sequence joins TRBV27 and TRBJ1-1, with 11 nucleotides matching TRBD1. This CDR3 spans 18 amino acids. The germline gives CDR1 MNHEY, CDR2 SMNVEV (reference sequence). The J segment lost 4 bases and the V segment lost 5 bases, leaving 15 bases of the junction unmatched. The chain's CDR3 is CASSTGTGGTIWGTEAFF. The CDR3 DNA sequence: TGTGCCAGCAGTACCGGGACAGGGGGTACTATCTGGGGCACTGAAGCTTTCTTT.

The chain recombines TRBV4-3 with TRBJ1-2; the D gene is possibly TRBD1 (5 bases). Germline CDR1 and CDR2: LGHNA and YSLEER. The CDR3 runs to 14 residues. The V gene lost 0 bases and the J gene lost 4 bases, with 9 bases spanning the gap. The CDR3: CASSQDRVGYGYTF. The CDR3 DNA follows: TGCGCCAGCAGCCAAGACAGGGTCGGCTATGGCTACACCTTC.

The chain uses TRBV6-5 and TRBJ2-1, with 7 bases fitting TRBD2. The length of the CDR3 is 14 residues. CDR1 and CDR2 from the germline V gene are MNHEY and SVGAGI. After removal of 6 bases from V and 0 bases from J, the junction contained 2 bases not matched to a gene. The CDR3 reads CASSRTSSYNEQFF. The CDR3 DNA is TGTGCCAGCAGCCGGACTAGCTCCTACAATGAGCAGTTCTTC.

The chain recombines TRBV5-1 with TRBJ1-1; TRBD1 is a possible D gene (5 bases). Germline CDR1 SGHRS, CDR2 YFSETQ. The V and J ends lost 6 bases and 3 bases respectively, with 21 bases between them. This CDR3 contains 16 residues. CDR3 DNA sequence: TGCGCCAGCATGCGGTATTCGGGGGTGGGAGACACTGAAGCTTTCTTT. The encoded protein is CASMRYSGVGDTEAFF.

This rearrangement joins TRBV12-5 to TRBJ1-1; 7 bases are a match to TRBD1. This CDR3 has 14 residues. V shed 10 bases, J shed 0 bases, and the junction held 8 bases outside the gene matches. Germline loops: CDR1 LGHNT, CDR2 FRNRAP. Here the CDR3 reads CATHQGGLNTEAFF. CDR3 DNA sequence: TGTGCTACCCACCAGGGGGGATTGAACACTGAAGCTTTCTTT.